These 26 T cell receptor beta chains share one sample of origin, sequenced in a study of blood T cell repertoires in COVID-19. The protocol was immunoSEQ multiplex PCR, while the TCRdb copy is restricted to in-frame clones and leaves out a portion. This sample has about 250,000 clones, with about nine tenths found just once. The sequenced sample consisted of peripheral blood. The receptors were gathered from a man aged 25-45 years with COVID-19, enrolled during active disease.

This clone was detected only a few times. For the CDR3, the DNA is TGTGCCAGCGTAAAGCGGGGGGGCCTCACAGATACGCAGTATTTT. Protein: CASVKRGGLTDTQYF. The V and J genes are TRBV5-4 and TRBJ2-3; 10 nucleotides align to TRBD2. Per the germline V gene, CDR1 is SGHNT and CDR2 is YYREEE (reference sequence). The CDR3 totals 15 residues. The J segment lost 2 bases and the V segment lost 7 bases, leaving 7 bases of the junction unmatched.

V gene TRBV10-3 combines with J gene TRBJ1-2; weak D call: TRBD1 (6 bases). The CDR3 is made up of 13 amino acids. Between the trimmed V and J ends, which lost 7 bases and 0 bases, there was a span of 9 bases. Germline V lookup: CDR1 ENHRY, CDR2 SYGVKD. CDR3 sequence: CAITGTTNYGYTF. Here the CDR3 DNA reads TGTGCCATCACCGGGACAACTAACTATGGCTACACCTTC.

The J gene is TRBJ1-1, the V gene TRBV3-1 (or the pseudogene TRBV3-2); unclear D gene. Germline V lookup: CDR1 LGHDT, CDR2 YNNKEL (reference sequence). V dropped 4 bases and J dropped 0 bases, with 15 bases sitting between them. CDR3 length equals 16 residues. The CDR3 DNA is TGTGCCAGCAGCCCCGAACGAGCCGGGGTGAACACTGAAGCTTTCTTT. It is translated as CASSPERAGVNTEAFF.

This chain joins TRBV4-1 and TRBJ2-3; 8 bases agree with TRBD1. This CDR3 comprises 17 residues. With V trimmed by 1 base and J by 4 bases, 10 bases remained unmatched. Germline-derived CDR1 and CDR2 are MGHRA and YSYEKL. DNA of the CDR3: TGCGCCAGCAGCCAAGCCGGACAGGGAATAGTCGCAGATACGCAGTATTTT. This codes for CASSQAGQGIVADTQYF.

CDR3 DNA: TGCGCCAGCAGCTTGGGGGCGCCTGGGGGGAATCAGCCCCAGCATTTT. Residues: CASSLGAPGGNQPQHF. The chain employs TRBV5-1 and TRBJ1-5; TRBD1 might be the D (5 bases). The V gene's germline CDR1 is SGHRS and CDR2 YFSETQ. V was clipped by 0 bases and J by 4 bases, with 14 bases between them. The CDR3 totals 16 residues.

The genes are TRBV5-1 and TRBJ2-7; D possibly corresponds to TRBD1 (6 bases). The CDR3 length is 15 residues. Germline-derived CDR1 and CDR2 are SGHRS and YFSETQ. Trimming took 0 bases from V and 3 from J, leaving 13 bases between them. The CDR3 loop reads CASSLVAGEGYEQYF. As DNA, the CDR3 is TGCGCCAGCAGCTTGGTGGCAGGGGAAGGCTACGAGCAGTACTTC. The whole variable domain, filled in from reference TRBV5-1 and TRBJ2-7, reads KAGVTQTPRYLIKTRGQQVTLSCSPISGHRSVSWYQQTPGQGLQFLFEYFSETQRNKGNFPGRFSGRQFSNSRSEMNVSTLELGDSALYLCASSLVAGEGYEQYFGPGTRLTVT.

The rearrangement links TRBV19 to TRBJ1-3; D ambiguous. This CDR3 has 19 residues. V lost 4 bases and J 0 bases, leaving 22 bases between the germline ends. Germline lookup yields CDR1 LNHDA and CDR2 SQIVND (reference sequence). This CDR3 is CASSNNRQLYQVSGNTIYF. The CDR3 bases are TGTGCCAGTAGTAACAACCGCCAGTTGTATCAAGTCTCTGGAAACACCATATATTTT.

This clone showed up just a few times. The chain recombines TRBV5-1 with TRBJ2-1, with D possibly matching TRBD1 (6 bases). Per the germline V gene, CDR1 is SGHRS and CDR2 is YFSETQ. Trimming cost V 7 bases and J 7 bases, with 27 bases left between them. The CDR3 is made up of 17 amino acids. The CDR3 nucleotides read TGCGCCAGCTCAAGAGGATCAGGGGTCGACCTTGTGAATGAGCAGTTCTTC. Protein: CASSRGSGVDLVNEQFF.

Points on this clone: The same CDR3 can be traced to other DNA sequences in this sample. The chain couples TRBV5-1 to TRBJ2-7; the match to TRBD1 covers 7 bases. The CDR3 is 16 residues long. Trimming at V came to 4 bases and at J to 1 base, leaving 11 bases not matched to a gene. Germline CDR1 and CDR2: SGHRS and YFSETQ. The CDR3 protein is CASSLDSGGSSYEQYF. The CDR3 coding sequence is TGCGCCAGCAGCCTGGATTCAGGGGGAAGTTCCTACGAGCAGTACTTC.

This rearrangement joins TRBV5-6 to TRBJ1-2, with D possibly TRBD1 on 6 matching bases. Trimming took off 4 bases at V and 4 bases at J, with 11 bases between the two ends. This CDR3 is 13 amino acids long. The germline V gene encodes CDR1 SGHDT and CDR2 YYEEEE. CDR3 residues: CASSPDRFYGYTF. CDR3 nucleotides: TGTGCCAGCAGCCCTGACAGGTTCTATGGCTACACCTTC.

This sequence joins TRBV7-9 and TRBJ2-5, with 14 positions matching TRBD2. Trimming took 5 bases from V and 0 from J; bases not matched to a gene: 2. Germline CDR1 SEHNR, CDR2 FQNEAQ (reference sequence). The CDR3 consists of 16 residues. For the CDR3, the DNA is TGTGCCAGCAGCGGGACTAGCGGGGGATACCAAGAGACCCAGTACTTC. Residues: CASSGTSGGYQETQYF.

CDR3 DNA: TGTGCCAGCACCAGACAGGGAAGCGGCTACACCTTC. As protein: CASTRQGSGYTF. This chain joins TRBV12-3 or TRBV12-4 and TRBJ1-2; 7 positions match TRBD1. V lost 7 bases to trimming and J lost 8 bases; unmatched junction nucleotides: 7. This CDR3 spans 12 amino acids.

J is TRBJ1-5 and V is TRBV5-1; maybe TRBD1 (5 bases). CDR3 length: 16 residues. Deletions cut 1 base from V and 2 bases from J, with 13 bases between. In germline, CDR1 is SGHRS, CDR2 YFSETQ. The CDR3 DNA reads TGCGCCAGCAGCTTGATGGGGCAGGAAGGCAATCAGCCCCAGCATTTT. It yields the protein CASSLMGQEGNQPQHF.

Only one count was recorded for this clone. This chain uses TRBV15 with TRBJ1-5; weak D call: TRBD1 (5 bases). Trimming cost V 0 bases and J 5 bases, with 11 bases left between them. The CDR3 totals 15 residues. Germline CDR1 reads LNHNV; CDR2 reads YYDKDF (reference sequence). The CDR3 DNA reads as TGTGCCACCAGCAGAGAAAGACAGACCCATCAGCCCCAGCATTTT. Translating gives CATSRERQTHQPQHF.

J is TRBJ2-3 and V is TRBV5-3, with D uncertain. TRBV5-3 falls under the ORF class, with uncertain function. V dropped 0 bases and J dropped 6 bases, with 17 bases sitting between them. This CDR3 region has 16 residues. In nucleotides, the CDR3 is TGTGCCAGAAGCTTGGGGGTAGCCCTCGCGCCTGATACGCAGTATTTT. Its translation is CARSLGVALAPDTQYF.

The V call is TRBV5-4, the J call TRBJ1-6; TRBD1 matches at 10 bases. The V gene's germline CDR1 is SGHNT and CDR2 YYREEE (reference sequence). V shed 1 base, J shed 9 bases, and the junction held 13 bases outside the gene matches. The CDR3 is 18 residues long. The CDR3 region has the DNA TGTGCCAGCAGCTTGAAGTCGGGACCGGGACAGGGGTCTTCACCCCTCCACTTT. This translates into CASSLKSGPGQGSSPLHF. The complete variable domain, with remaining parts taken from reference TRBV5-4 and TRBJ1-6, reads ETGVTQSPTHLIKTRGQQVTLRCSSQSGHNTVSWYQQALGQGPQFIFQYYREEENGRGNFPPRFSGLQFPNYSSELNVNALELDDSALYLCASSLKSGPGQGSSPLHFGNGTRLTVT.

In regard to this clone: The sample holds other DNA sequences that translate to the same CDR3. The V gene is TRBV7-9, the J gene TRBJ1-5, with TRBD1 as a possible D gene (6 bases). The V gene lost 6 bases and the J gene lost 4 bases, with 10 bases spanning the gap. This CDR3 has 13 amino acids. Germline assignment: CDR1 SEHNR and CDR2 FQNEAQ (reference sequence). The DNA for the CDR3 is TGTGCCAGCAGTGACCAGGGGAATCAGCCCCAGCATTTT. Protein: CASSDQGNQPQHF.

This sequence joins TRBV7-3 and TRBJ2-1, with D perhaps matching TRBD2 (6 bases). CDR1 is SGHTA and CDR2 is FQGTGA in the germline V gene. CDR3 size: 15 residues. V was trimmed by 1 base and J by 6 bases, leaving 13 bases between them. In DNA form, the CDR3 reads TGTGCCAGCAGCTTAAGTGGGGGGTTGCCCAATGAGCAGTTCTTC. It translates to CASSLSGGLPNEQFF. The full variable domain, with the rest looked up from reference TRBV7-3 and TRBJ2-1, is GAGVSQTPSNKVTEKGKYVELRCDPISGHTALYWYRQSLGQGPEFLIYFQGTGAADDSGLPNDRFFAVRPEGSVSTLKIQRTERGDSAVYLCASSLSGGLPNEQFFGPGTRLTVL.

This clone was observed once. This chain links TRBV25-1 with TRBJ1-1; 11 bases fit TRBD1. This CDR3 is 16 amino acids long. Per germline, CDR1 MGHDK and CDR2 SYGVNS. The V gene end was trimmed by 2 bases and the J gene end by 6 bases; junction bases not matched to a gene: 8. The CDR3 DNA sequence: TGTGCCAGCAGTGAACGGACAGGGGGCGTGAAGGCTGAAGCTTTCTTT. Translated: CASSERTGGVKAEAFF. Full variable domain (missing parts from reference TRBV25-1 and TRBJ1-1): EADIYQTPRYLVIGTGKKITLECSQTMGHDKMYWYQQDPGMELHLIHYSYGVNSTEKGDLSSESTVSRIRTEHFPLTLESARPSHTSQYLCASSERTGGVKAEAFFGQGTRLTVV.

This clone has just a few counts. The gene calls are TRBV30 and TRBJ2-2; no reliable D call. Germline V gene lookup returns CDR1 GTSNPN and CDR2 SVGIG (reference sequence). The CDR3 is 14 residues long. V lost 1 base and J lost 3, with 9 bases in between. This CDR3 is CAWSEVRDTGELFF. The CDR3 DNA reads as TGTGCCTGGAGTGAGGTCCGGGACACCGGGGAGCTGTTTTTT.

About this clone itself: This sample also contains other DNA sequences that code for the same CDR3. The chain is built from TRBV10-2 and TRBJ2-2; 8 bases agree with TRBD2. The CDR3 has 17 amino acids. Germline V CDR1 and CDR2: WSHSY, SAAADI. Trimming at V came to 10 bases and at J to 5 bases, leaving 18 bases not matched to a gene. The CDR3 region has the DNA TGCGCCACCACTGGCCAGCGGGGGTGGAGTGTTACCGGGGAGCTGTTTTTT. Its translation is CATTGQRGWSVTGELFF.

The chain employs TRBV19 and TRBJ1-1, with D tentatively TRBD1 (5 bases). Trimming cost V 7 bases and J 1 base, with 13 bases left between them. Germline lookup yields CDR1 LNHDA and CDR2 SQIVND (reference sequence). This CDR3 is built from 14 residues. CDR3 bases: TGTGCCAGTATCCCCCAGGGATGGAACACTGAAGCTTTCTTT. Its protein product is CASIPQGWNTEAFF.

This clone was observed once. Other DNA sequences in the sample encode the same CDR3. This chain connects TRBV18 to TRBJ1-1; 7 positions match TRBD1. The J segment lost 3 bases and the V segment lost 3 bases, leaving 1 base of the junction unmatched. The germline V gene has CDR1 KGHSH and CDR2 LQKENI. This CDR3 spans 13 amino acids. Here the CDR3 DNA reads TGTGCCAGCTCACCTACAGGGGACACTGAAGCTTTCTTT. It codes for CASSPTGDTEAFF.

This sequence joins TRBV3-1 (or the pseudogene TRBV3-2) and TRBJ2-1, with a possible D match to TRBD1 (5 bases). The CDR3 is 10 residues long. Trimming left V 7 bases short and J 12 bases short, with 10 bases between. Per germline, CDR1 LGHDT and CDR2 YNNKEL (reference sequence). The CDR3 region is CASIKGLQFF. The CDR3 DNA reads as TGTGCCAGCATCAAGGGGTTGCAGTTCTTC.

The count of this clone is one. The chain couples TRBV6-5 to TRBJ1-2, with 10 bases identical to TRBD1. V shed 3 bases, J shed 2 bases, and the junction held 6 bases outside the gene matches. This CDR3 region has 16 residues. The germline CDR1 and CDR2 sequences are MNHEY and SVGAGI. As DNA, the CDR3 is TGTGCCAGCAGTTATCAGACAGGGGGCACAAACTATGGCTACACCTTC. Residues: CASSYQTGGTNYGYTF.

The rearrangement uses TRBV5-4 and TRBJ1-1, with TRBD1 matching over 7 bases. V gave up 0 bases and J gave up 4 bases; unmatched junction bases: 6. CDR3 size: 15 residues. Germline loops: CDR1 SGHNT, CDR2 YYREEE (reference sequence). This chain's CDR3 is CASSLARGSFTEAFF. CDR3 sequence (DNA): TGTGCCAGCAGCTTGGCCAGGGGGAGTTTCACTGAAGCTTTCTTT.